The 19 T cell receptor beta chains reported below all come from one sample, sequenced in a study of blood T cell repertoires in COVID-19. Sequencing used immunoSEQ multiplex PCR; TCRdb keeps in-frame clones, though not all of them. The sample yields approximately 210,000 clones, 89% seen once. The source material was peripheral blood. The receptor source for this set is a woman aged 40 to 49 with acute or convalescent COVID-19.

The V and J genes are TRBV6-5 and TRBJ1-6; D is undetermined. Germline CDR1 MNHEY, CDR2 SVGAGI. The CDR3 is made up of 15 amino acids. V was shortened by 6 bases and J by 0 bases, with 9 bases between the two germline ends. The CDR3 DNA reads TGTGCCAGCAGCCAATCGAGCTCCTATAATTCACCCCTCCACTTT. This codes for CASSQSSSYNSPLHF.

The genes are TRBV24-1 and TRBJ1-5; D may be TRBD1 (5 bases). CDR3 length equals 16 residues. Between the trimmed V and J ends, which lost 1 base and 6 bases, there was a span of 15 bases. CDR1 is KGHDR and CDR2 is SFDVKD in the germline V gene. The CDR3 coding sequence is TGTGCCACCAGTGATTTTATTTCGACAGCATTTCAGCCCCAGCATTTT. Amino acid sequence: CATSDFISTAFQPQHF.

This clone was counted a single time. The rearrangement links TRBV29-1 to TRBJ1-6, with 7 bases that match TRBD1. The V gene's germline CDR1 is SQVTM and CDR2 ANQGSEA. V dropped 7 bases and J dropped 6; count of bases not matched to a gene: 6. The CDR3 consists of 13 residues. CDR3 in DNA: TGCAGCGCTCGGACAGGCTCTAATTCACCCCTCCACTTT. Its translation: CSARTGSNSPLHF.

This chain links TRBV9 with TRBJ2-6; D is possibly TRBD2 (5 bases). The CDR3 totals 14 residues. The V and J ends lost 10 bases and 2 bases respectively, with 13 bases between them. Germline V gives CDR1 SGDLS, CDR2 YYNGEE. CDR3 sequence: CAGGYLAGANVLTF. CDR3 coding DNA: TGTGCCGGAGGTTACCTTGCTGGGGCCAACGTCCTGACTTTC.

This clone has a single count. This chain joins TRBV27 and TRBJ2-1; TRBD1 matches 10 bases. Trimming took 4 bases from V and 8 from J; bases not matched to a gene: 11. The CDR3 contains 16 residues. Germline V CDR1 and CDR2: MNHEY, SMNVEV (reference sequence). The CDR3 loop is CASSWVPGQGKDEQFF. CDR3 coding DNA: TGTGCCAGCAGTTGGGTTCCGGGACAGGGGAAGGATGAGCAGTTCTTC.

This clone was observed a handful of times. The rearrangement links TRBV3-1 (or the pseudogene TRBV3-2) to TRBJ1-1; 7 bases are shared with TRBD1. The CDR3 loop spans 14 amino acids. Per germline, CDR1 LGHDT and CDR2 YNNKEL (reference sequence). J was trimmed by 1 base and V by 5 bases; bases with no gene match: 4. In nucleotides, the CDR3 is TGTGCCAGCAGCACGGGACAGCCGAACACTGAAGCTTTCTTT. Protein: CASSTGQPNTEAFF.

The V gene is TRBV11-2, the J gene TRBJ1-2; TRBD1 is a possible D gene (5 bases). Trimming took off 5 bases at V and 0 bases at J, with 7 bases between the two ends. This CDR3 is built from 13 residues. Germline V gene data show CDR1 as SGHAT and CDR2 as FQNNGV. The CDR3 loop reads CASSVTANYGYTF. Here the CDR3 DNA reads TGTGCCAGCAGCGTGACAGCTAACTATGGCTACACCTTC.

This clone came up once. J is TRBJ1-6 and V is TRBV11-2; TRBD1 matches 8 bases. CDR3 size: 17 residues. Germline values: CDR1 SGHAT, CDR2 FQNNGV. Germline trimming cut 1 base from V and 10 bases from J; bases unmatched to any gene: 12. The DNA of the CDR3 is TGTGCCAGCAGCTTAGTCGGTTGGACAGGGCGGTGGTCACCCCTCCACTTT. It codes for CASSLVGWTGRWSPLHF.

The chain uses TRBV19 and TRBJ1-1; D unresolved. Germline V CDR1 and CDR2: LNHDA, SQIVND (reference sequence). V lost 10 bases and J lost 0, with 18 bases in between. The length of the CDR3 is 15 residues. CDR3 DNA sequence: TGTGCCATAACCACTCCGACCGACATGAACACTGAAGCTTTCTTT. Translated: CAITTPTDMNTEAFF.

The genes are TRBV3-1 (or the pseudogene TRBV3-2) and TRBJ1-2, with D uncertain. The CDR3 sequence is 12 residues long. Germline V CDR1 and CDR2: LGHDT, YNNKEL (reference sequence). The V and J ends lost 5 bases and 2 bases respectively, with 6 bases between them. Here the CDR3 reads CASSVRNYGYTF. CDR3 nucleotides: TGTGCCAGCAGCGTGAGAAACTATGGCTACACCTTC.

The V and J genes are TRBV19 and TRBJ2-7; 8 nucleotides line up with TRBD1. The ends lost 5 bases at V and 1 base at J; junction bases unmatched: 7. CDR1 and CDR2 from the germline V gene are LNHDA and SQIVND (reference sequence). CDR3 size: 15 residues. Here the CDR3 reads CASSPQDRESYEQYV. The CDR3 bases are TGTGCCAGTAGTCCCCAGGACAGGGAATCCTACGAGCAGTACGTC.

The rearrangement joins TRBV6-6 to TRBJ1-5; D not resolved. CDR1 MNHNY and CDR2 SVGAGI come from the germline V gene (reference sequence). Between the trimmed V and J ends, which lost 6 bases and 1 base, there was a span of 13 bases. The CDR3 has 15 residues. In DNA, the CDR3 is TGTGCCAGCAGGACCGAGGGTCCCAGCAATCAGCCCCAGCATTTT. Protein: CASRTEGPSNQPQHF.

The CDR3 DNA reads as TGTGCCAGCAGCGAAACAGGGGCCGGGAGCACTGAAGCTTTCTTT. Encoded protein: CASSETGAGSTEAFF. This chain connects TRBV11-3 to TRBJ1-1, with 7 bases that match TRBD1. This CDR3 has 15 amino acids. Germline lookup yields CDR1 SGHNT and CDR2 YENEEA. Losses at the gene ends were 5 bases for V and 4 bases for J; bases not matched to a gene: 10.

CDR3 nucleotide sequence: TGCAGCGTTTTACAGGGGAGCAATCAGCCCCAGCATTTT. Translation gives CSVLQGSNQPQHF. The chain employs TRBV29-1 and TRBJ1-5, with 7 nucleotides matching TRBD1. Looked up from germline, CDR1 is SQVTM and CDR2 is ANQGSEA. This CDR3 spans 13 amino acids. Trimming cost V 5 bases and J 1 base; bases outside gene matches: 2.

On this clone itself: Other DNA sequences within the sample encode an identical CDR3. This sequence joins TRBV12-3 or TRBV12-4 and TRBJ1-2, with D unresolved. The CDR3 sequence is 13 residues long. The ends were cut back, 2 bases at V and 4 bases at J, with 8 bases in the middle. Here the CDR3 DNA reads TGTGCCAGCAGTTTAACTCGGGGCTATGGCTACACCTTC. As protein: CASSLTRGYGYTF.

V gene TRBV11-2 combines with J gene TRBJ1-6; weak D call: TRBD1 (5 bases). Germline CDR1 SGHAT, CDR2 FQNNGV. The V end was cut by 2 bases, the J end by 9 bases, with 17 bases between. The CDR3 totals 16 residues. CDR3 nucleotide sequence: TGTGCCAGCAGCTTAAAAATCAGGGTCCTTGGTTCACCCCTCCACTTT. Translated: CASSLKIRVLGSPLHF.

The chain has TRBV19 and TRBJ2-3, with D unresolved. This CDR3 is built from 15 residues. Per the germline V gene, CDR1 is LNHDA and CDR2 is SQIVND (reference sequence). V was shortened by 1 base and J by 2 bases, with 10 bases between the two germline ends. The CDR3 DNA follows: TGTGCCAGTAGTATAGGAAACTCCCACACAGATACGCAGTATTTT. Protein: CASSIGNSHTDTQYF.

This chain links TRBV7-9 with TRBJ1-4; no firm D call. CDR1 is SEHNR, CDR2 FQNEAQ, per germline (reference sequence). The ends were cut back, 6 bases at V and 3 bases at J, with 11 bases in the middle. The CDR3 loop spans 14 amino acids. CDR3 region: CASRRETSNEKLFF. CDR3 sequence (DNA): TGTGCCAGCAGGAGGGAAACCTCTAATGAAAAACTGTTTTTT. Combining the CDR3 with reference TRBV7-9 and TRBJ1-4 gives the whole variable domain DTGVSQNPRHKITKRGQNVTFRCDPISEHNRLYWYRQTLGQGPEFLTYFQNEAQLEKSRLLSDRFSAERPKGSFSTLEIQRTEQGDSAMYLCASRRETSNEKLFFGSGTQLSVL.

V gene TRBV23-1 combines with J gene TRBJ1-3, with D perhaps matching TRBD1 (5 bases). TRBV23-1 is reported as an ORF; its role is uncertain. Trimming shortened V by 5 bases and J by 6 bases, and 11 bases separated the two germline ends. The CDR3 is 13 amino acids. CDR3 sequence: CASSSLGENTIYF. The CDR3 bases are TGCGCCAGCAGTTCCCTAGGGGAAAACACCATATATTTT.